These 30 T cell receptor beta chains were all obtained from the same sample, sequenced in a study of regulatory T cells in long-lasting Graves disease. Time point indicated: persistent/refractory GD, antithyroid drugs over 5 years with positive TRAb. The TCR library used RNA extracted from PBMCs. Building of the TCR beta libraries involved iRepertoire HTBI primers and Arm-PCR of CDR3 regions. TCRdb independently ran MiXCR on the multiplex PCR reads; one entry per CDR3 protein. The table has fewer than 550,000 distinct CDR3 sequences, 20% to 25% seen once. Here the sequenced sample was peripheral blood mononuclear cells (PBMCs), taken when the disease was refractory, from a patient treated with antithyroid drugs. These receptors were obtained from a female donor with Graves disease.

This chain uses TRBV27 with TRBJ2-7; 8 positions match TRBD2. V lost 4 bases to trimming and J lost 3 bases; unmatched junction nucleotides: 2. The CDR3 extends over 13 amino acids. Germline loops: CDR1 MNHEY, CDR2 SMNVEV (reference sequence). The CDR3 sequence: CASSSGGNYEQYF. The CDR3 DNA is TGTGCCAGCAGTTCGGGGGGGAACTACGAGCAGTACTTC.

This rearrangement joins TRBV4-1 to TRBJ2-4, with 9 bases that match TRBD2. The CDR3 covers 19 residues. The ends lost 0 bases at V and 1 base at J; junction bases unmatched: 10. Germline lookup yields CDR1 MGHRA and CDR2 YSYEKL. CDR3 amino acids: CASSQEGYNSGSAKNIQYF. Written as DNA, the CDR3 is TGCGCCAGCAGCCAAGAGGGATATAATAGCGGGAGTGCCAAAAACATTCAGTACTTC.

This chain links TRBV29-1 with TRBJ2-7; 10 bases line up with TRBD1. The CDR3 runs 14 residues. V lost 5 bases and J lost 2; bases outside the gene matches: 6. The germline V gene encodes CDR1 SQVTM and CDR2 ANQGSEA. The CDR3 region is CSVYGTGVAYEQYF. CDR3 in DNA: TGCAGCGTTTACGGGACAGGGGTAGCCTACGAGCAGTACTTC.

The chain couples TRBV6-5 to TRBJ1-2; a possible D gene is TRBD1 (5 bases). Deletions cut 4 bases from V and 3 bases from J, with 18 bases between. CDR1 is MNHEY, CDR2 SVGAGI, per germline. The CDR3 is 16 residues long. In DNA form, the CDR3 reads TGTGCCAGCAGTTCGAGACAGCTCAAAAAAGACTATGGCTACACCTTC. This translates into CASSSRQLKKDYGYTF.

This clonotype was counted many times. The J gene is TRBJ1-5, the V gene TRBV28, with TRBD1 matching over 7 bases. There are 17 residues in the CDR3. The V and J ends lost 4 bases and 1 base, in that order; junction bases with no gene match: 10. In germline, CDR1 is MDHEN, CDR2 SYDVKM. The CDR3 is CASSSNTGQLSNQPQHF. CDR3 nucleotide sequence: TGTGCCAGCAGTTCAAATACGGGACAGTTAAGCAATCAGCCCCAGCATTTT.

The sample holds a few counts of this clonotype. This chain joins TRBV9 and TRBJ1-1; D might be TRBD1 (5 bases). Trimming removed 4 bases from V and 4 bases from J, with 20 bases in between. Germline CDR1 and CDR2: SGDLS and YYNGEE. The CDR3 is made up of 16 amino acids. The chain's CDR3 is CASSPRLYGGITEAFF. For the CDR3, the DNA is TGTGCCAGCAGCCCCCGCCTTTATGGGGGGATCACTGAAGCTTTCTTT.

This clonotype was seen many times. The chain recombines TRBV2 with TRBJ2-5; possibly TRBD1 for D (5 bases). The CDR3 has 15 amino acids. The ends were cut back, 5 bases at V and 2 bases at J, with 15 bases in the middle. CDR1 is SNHLY, CDR2 FYNNEI, per germline. The CDR3 loop is CASSHLQGRQETQYF. In DNA, the CDR3 is TGTGCCAGCAGTCACCTTCAGGGTAGACAAGAGACCCAGTACTTC.

This clonotype has ten or more counts. The chain has TRBV27 and TRBJ2-4, with 7 positions matching TRBD1. The CDR3 has 15 amino acids. J gave up 0 bases and V 4 bases, and 3 bases lay outside the gene matches. The germline gives CDR1 MNHEY, CDR2 SMNVEV (reference sequence). CDR3 DNA: TGTGCCAGCAGTTCCTACAGGGGAGCCAAAAACATTCAGTACTTC. Translating gives CASSSYRGAKNIQYF.

The gene calls are TRBV28 and TRBJ1-3; 7 bases map to TRBD1. Unmatched junction bases numbered 3, after V lost 4 bases and J lost 3 bases. This CDR3 contains 14 residues. Per germline, CDR1 MDHEN and CDR2 SYDVKM. This CDR3 is CASSSRGFGNTIYF. DNA for the CDR3: TGTGCCAGCAGTTCCAGGGGGTTTGGAAACACCATATATTTT.

This clonotype was seen many times. V is TRBV6-2 or TRBV6-3 and J is TRBJ1-1; 7 bases are a match to TRBD1. The germline gives CDR1 MNHEY, CDR2 SVGEGT. The V and J ends lost 6 bases and 0 bases, in that order; junction bases with no gene match: 16. This CDR3 is 18 amino acids long. For the CDR3, the DNA is TGTGCCAGCAGACCCGTGGCCCGGGACAGTCCCATGAACACTGAAGCTTTCTTT. Translation: CASRPVARDSPMNTEAFF.

This clonotype was seen a few times. The rearrangement links TRBV20-1 to TRBJ2-7; possible D gene TRBD1, 6 bases. This CDR3 has 14 amino acids. V lost 5 bases to trimming and J lost 0 bases, with 14 bases between them. In germline, CDR1 is DFQATT, CDR2 SNEGSKA (reference sequence). CDR3: CSAPGTSNSYEQYF. In nucleotides, the CDR3 is TGCAGTGCTCCCGGGACATCTAACTCCTACGAGCAGTACTTC.

This clonotype came up a few times. This chain joins TRBV7-9 and TRBJ2-7; 8 bases match TRBD2. Germline lookup yields CDR1 SEHNR and CDR2 FQNEAQ (reference sequence). The CDR3 length is 14 residues. V was pared by 3 bases and J by 2 bases, with 3 bases of the junction left unmatched. The CDR3 DNA reads TGTGCCAGCAGCTTTGCGGGAGGTGCCTACGAGCAGTACTTC. The encoded protein is CASSFAGGAYEQYF.

This clonotype was seen a few times. The V call is TRBV6-5, the J call TRBJ1-5; unclear D gene. This CDR3 spans 13 amino acids. V gave up 2 bases and J gave up 15 bases, with 17 bases separating them. Germline lookup yields CDR1 MNHEY and CDR2 SVGAGI. CDR3 DNA: TGTGCCAGCAGTTACGGCCTTAGGGAAATGGGGCATTTT. It is translated as CASSYGLREMGHF.

There are many counts of this clonotype. The rearrangement links TRBV29-1 to TRBJ1-4; D is unclear. Germline V gene data show CDR1 as SQVTM and CDR2 as ANQGSEA. Trimming removed 6 bases from V and 7 bases from J, with 12 bases in between. The CDR3 consists of 12 residues. CDR3 region: CSVGEVTEKLFF. Here the CDR3 DNA reads TGCAGCGTCGGGGAGGTTACTGAAAAACTGTTTTTT. The full variable domain, with the rest looked up from reference TRBV29-1 and TRBJ1-4, is SAVISQKPSRDICQRGTSLTIQCQVDSQVTMMFWYRQQPGQSLTLIATANQGSEATYESGFVIDKFPISRPNLTFSTLTVSNMSPEDSSIYLCSVGEVTEKLFFGSGTQLSVL.

The sample holds many counts of this clonotype. This rearrangement joins TRBV28 to TRBJ1-2; a weak D match, TRBD1 (5 bases). Trimming removed 4 bases at V and 3 bases at J, with 24 bases between. In germline, CDR1 is MDHEN, CDR2 SYDVKM. The CDR3 is 18 amino acids. CDR3 sequence: CASSSATASNGGHYGYTF. The CDR3 coding sequence is TGTGCCAGCAGTTCCGCAACGGCCTCAAACGGGGGTCACTATGGCTACACCTTC.

This clonotype was picked up many times. The chain joins TRBV28 to TRBJ1-5; TRBD1 agrees at 8 bases. V was pared by 3 bases and J by 6 bases, with 4 bases of the junction left unmatched. In germline, CDR1 is MDHEN, CDR2 SYDVKM. The CDR3 has 14 residues. Here the CDR3 DNA reads TGTGCCAGCAGTTTCGGACAGGGAGGTCAGCCCCAGCATTTT. This sequence encodes CASSFGQGGQPQHF.

This chain connects TRBV5-1 to TRBJ2-3, with D tentatively TRBD2 (7 bases). The length of the CDR3 is 16 residues. Germline V gene sequence: CDR1 SGHRS, CDR2 YFSETQ. V was clipped by 4 bases and J by 0 bases, with 15 bases between them. The CDR3 reads CASSRDAGASTDTQYF. The CDR3 coding sequence is TGCGCCAGCAGCCGAGACGCGGGGGCGAGCACAGATACGCAGTATTTT.

This clonotype was seen many times. The chain joins TRBV7-2 to TRBJ2-5; possible D gene TRBD1, 6 bases. Germline assignment: CDR1 SGHTA and CDR2 FQGNSA. This CDR3 contains 14 residues. Trimming pared 5 bases from V and 5 bases from J, leaving 15 bases between. The CDR3 nucleotides read TGTGCCAGCAGCAAACAGGGCCATCTGGAGACCCAGTACTTC. It specifies CASSKQGHLETQYF.

Only a few counts were recorded for this clonotype. The chain links TRBV5-1 to TRBJ1-5; TRBD1 aligns across 8 bases. Germline values: CDR1 SGHRS, CDR2 YFSETQ. The CDR3 covers 17 residues. The junction had 10 bases not matched to a gene; V was cut back by 4 bases and J by 1 base. CDR3 sequence reads: CASSPGAGGGSNQPQHF. The CDR3 DNA sequence: TGCGCCAGCAGCCCCGGAGCAGGGGGCGGAAGCAATCAGCCCCAGCATTTT. Supplemented by reference TRBV5-1 and TRBJ1-5, the full variable domain reads KAGVTQTPRYLIKTRGQQVTLSCSPISGHRSVSWYQQTPGQGLQFLFEYFSETQRNKGNFPGRFSGRQFSNSRSEMNVSTLELGDSALYLCASSPGAGGGSNQPQHFGDGTRLSIL.

This clonotype came up a few times. This sequence joins TRBV30 and TRBJ2-7; 7 bases fit TRBD2. The length of the CDR3 is 12 residues. Germline V gene lookup returns CDR1 GTSNPN and CDR2 SVGIG (reference sequence). The V gene end was trimmed by 5 bases and the J gene end by 0 bases; junction bases not matched to a gene: 1. CDR3 amino acids: CAWGLVSYEQYF. The CDR3 region has the DNA TGTGCCTGGGGACTAGTCTCCTACGAGCAGTACTTC. The entire variable domain, with the rest obtained from reference TRBV30 and TRBJ2-7, is as follows: SQTIHQWPATLVQPVGSPLSLECTVEGTSNPNLYWYRQAAGRGLQLLFYSVGIGQISSEVPQNLSASRPQDRQFILSSKKLLLSDSGFYLCAWGLVSYEQYFGPGTRLTVT.

This clonotype was counted many times. CDR3: CASSLGQGKETQYF. CDR3 coding DNA: TGTGCCAGCAGTCTCGGACAGGGAAAAGAGACCCAGTACTTC. The chain combines TRBV28 with TRBJ2-5, with 8 bases matching TRBD1. CDR1 and CDR2 (germline): MDHEN, SYDVKM. V shed 5 bases and J 3 bases; nucleotides not matched to a gene: 5. The CDR3 length is 14 residues.

This clonotype has a count of ten or more. The V and J genes are TRBV27 and TRBJ1-6; TRBD1 matches at 9 bases. This CDR3 has 16 residues. V dropped 7 bases and J dropped 6; count of bases not matched to a gene: 10. Germline CDR1 MNHEY, CDR2 SMNVEV (reference sequence). In nucleotides, the CDR3 is TGTGCCAGCACCGACAGGGGGGGGATCGGTAATTCACCCCTCCACTTT. The encoded protein is CASTDRGGIGNSPLHF.

V and J are TRBV20-1 and TRBJ1-2; 7 nucleotides align to TRBD1. The V and J ends lost 0 bases and 8 bases, in that order; junction bases with no gene match: 9. The CDR3 runs 14 residues. Germline CDR1 DFQATT, CDR2 SNEGSKA (reference sequence). CDR3 sequence reads: CSARESTGRGGYTF. The DNA for the CDR3 is TGCAGTGCTAGAGAATCGACAGGGCGCGGCGGCTACACCTTC.

The chain couples TRBV30 to TRBJ2-7; D tentatively reads TRBD1 or TRBD2 (5 bases each). The CDR3 runs 12 residues. The ends were cut back, 0 bases at V and 5 bases at J, with 8 bases in the middle. The V gene's germline CDR1 is GTSNPN and CDR2 SVGIG (reference sequence). In nucleotides, the CDR3 is TGTGCCTGGAGTGTTTGGGGGAACGAGCAGTACTTC. Translated: CAWSVWGNEQYF.

The sample holds many counts of this clonotype. The chain joins TRBV28 to TRBJ2-2; TRBD2 agrees at 10 bases. V was pared by 3 bases and J by 6 bases, with 4 bases of the junction left unmatched. The CDR3 covers 15 residues. Germline V gene data show CDR1 as MDHEN and CDR2 as SYDVKM. The CDR3 region has the DNA TGTGCCAGCAGTTTTGGGCTAGCGGGAGCCGGGGAGCTGTTTTTT. Its translation: CASSFGLAGAGELFF.

The chain couples TRBV3-1 to TRBJ2-4; D uncertain. The DNA end favors TRBJ2-1, so the J call may be wrong. Germline V gives CDR1 LGHDT, CDR2 YNNKEL (reference sequence). CDR3 length: 13 residues. This CDR3 reads CASSQDMVPRQFF. CDR3 sequence (DNA): TGTGCCAGCAGCCAAGATATGGTCCCCCGCCAGTTCTTC.

This clonotype showed up just a few times. The chain couples TRBV24-1 to TRBJ2-4, with 8 bases aligning to TRBD2. In germline, CDR1 is KGHDR, CDR2 SFDVKD. The V segment lost 4 bases and the J segment 13 bases; nucleotides outside the gene matches: 17. CDR3 length: 16 residues. For the CDR3, the DNA is TGTGCCACCAGTGACCCAGCGGGGGCCTCCTACAATGAGCAGTACTTC. It is translated as CATSDPAGASYNEQYF.

Remarks on this clonotype: A much more abundant neighbour one base away suggests this may be a read error. This chain connects TRBV10-3 to TRBJ1-5; D gene uncertain. This CDR3 is 12 amino acids long. Trimming cost V 5 bases and J 5 bases, with 7 bases left between them. The V gene's germline CDR1 is ENHRY and CDR2 SYGVKD. The CDR3 is CAISSPYQPQHF. DNA for the CDR3: TGTGCCATCAGTTCCCCATATCAGCCCCAGCATTTT.

The chain carries TRBV4-2 and TRBJ1-5; D remains ambiguous. Trimming took off 0 bases at V and 6 bases at J, with 12 bases between the two ends. Germline V lookup: CDR1 LGHNA, CDR2 YNFKEQ. This CDR3 spans 15 amino acids. For the CDR3, the DNA is TGTGCCAGCAGCCAAGAAATCGGCTCGGTTCAGCCCCAGCATTTT. Translation: CASSQEIGSVQPQHF.

The CDR3 DNA is TGTGCCAGCAGCTTAGCTCTAGCGGCTTCGAACACCGGGGAGCTGTTTTTT. It encodes CASSLALAASNTGELFF. The chain employs TRBV7-9 and TRBJ2-2; TRBD2 matches at 7 bases. V shed 0 bases, J shed 0 bases, and the junction held 4 bases outside the gene matches. The CDR3 totals 17 residues. Germline V lookup: CDR1 SEHNR, CDR2 FQNEAQ (reference sequence).